What follows are 12 T cell receptor beta chains derived from one specimen sequenced in a study of Graves' ophthalmopathy and Graves' hyperthyroidism. RNA served as the template for amplifying TCR beta CDR3 regions. First-round RT-PCR with HTBI primers preceded a second-round multiplex PCR. From the multiplex PCR reads, TCRdb called clonotypes with MiXCR, one entry per CDR3 protein. Of 200,000 to 250,000 distinct CDR3 sequences in the sample, 20% to 25% are singletons; the top ten hold 43%. The sequenced material came from peripheral blood. The receptors originated from a woman aged 50 to 65 with Graves' ophthalmopathy.

This clonotype was recorded many times. The V gene is TRBV11-2, the J gene TRBJ1-3; D unclear. The germline CDR1 and CDR2 sequences are SGHAT and FQNNGV. This CDR3 is built from 14 residues. The V end was cut by 3 bases, the J end by 0 bases, with 6 bases between. The CDR3 nucleotides read TGTGCCAGCAGCTTCTCGAGCTCTGGAAACACCATATATTTT. Its protein is CASSFSSSGNTIYF.

V is TRBV6-1 and J is TRBJ2-7; D tentatively fits TRBD1 or TRBD2 (5 bases each). This CDR3 region has 19 residues. The V gene lost 2 bases and the J gene lost 2 bases, with 25 bases spanning the gap. Germline assignment: CDR1 MNHNS and CDR2 SASEGT. In DNA form, the CDR3 reads TGTGCCAGCAGTGAATACCCCCCTGCAATCGGACGGGGCACCTACGAGCAGTACTTC. Its protein is CASSEYPPAIGRGTYEQYF.

This clonotype occurred many times. The chain employs TRBV28 and TRBJ2-5, with TRBD1 matching over 10 bases. Germline V gives CDR1 MDHEN, CDR2 SYDVKM. Trimming cost V 4 bases and J 5 bases; bases outside gene matches: 4. The CDR3 is 14 residues long. The CDR3 nucleotides read TGTGCCAGCAGTTCTCGGGACAGGGGTGAGACCCAGTACTTC. Encoded protein: CASSSRDRGETQYF.

This clonotype was counted many times. The rearrangement joins TRBV20-1 to TRBJ1-2; 7 positions match TRBD1. CDR1 is DFQATT and CDR2 is SNEGSKA in the germline V gene (reference sequence). The CDR3 sequence is 15 residues long. V lost 1 base, J lost 4 bases, and 9 bases stayed unmatched. The CDR3 region is CSARGSTGTFYGYTF. CDR3 sequence (DNA): TGCAGTGCTAGAGGCTCGACAGGGACATTCTATGGCTACACCTTC.

Ten or more counts support this clonotype. CDR3 sequence (DNA): TGCGCCAGCAGCTCCGGGACAGGAGGGAATTCACCCCTCCACTTT. This translates into CASSSGTGGNSPLHF. The chain combines TRBV5-1 with TRBJ1-6, with 8 nucleotides matching TRBD1. In germline, CDR1 is SGHRS, CDR2 YFSETQ. The V and J ends lost 3 bases and 7 bases, in that order; junction bases with no gene match: 6. The CDR3 consists of 15 residues.

The chain is built from TRBV20-1 and TRBJ1-1; 7 positions agree with TRBD1. V was clipped by 5 bases and J by 1 base; unmatched bases: 7. The CDR3 runs to 14 residues. Germline-derived CDR1 and CDR2 are DFQATT and SNEGSKA (reference sequence). The CDR3 bases are TGCAGTGCTCAAGCCGGGACAGCGAACACTGAAGCTTTCTTT. Translated: CSAQAGTANTEAFF.

This clonotype was observed a handful of times. Just one base apart from a much larger clone, this may be a read error. This rearrangement joins TRBV24-1 to TRBJ2-5, with D hard to call. The CDR3 is made up of 13 amino acids. CDR1 and CDR2 from the germline V gene are KGHDR and SFDVKD. Written as DNA, the CDR3 is TGTGCCACCGGTGATTTGGAACAAGAGACCCAGTACTTC. Encoded protein: CATGDLEQETQYF.

This clonotype was detected ten times or more. The rearrangement uses TRBV24-1 and TRBJ2-5; D ambiguous. In germline, CDR1 is KGHDR, CDR2 SFDVKD. V dropped 3 bases and J dropped 7 bases, with 11 bases sitting between them. This CDR3 region has 13 residues. In DNA form, the CDR3 reads TGTGCCACCAGTGATCGCCCCGTCGGGACCCAGTACTTC. Residues: CATSDRPVGTQYF.

This clonotype was counted between two and nine times. CDR3 sequence (DNA): TGTGCCAGCAGTGTGGGGTGGGCGCAAAACAGCAATCAGCCCCAGCATTTT. It is translated as CASSVGWAQNSNQPQHF. This chain connects TRBV27 to TRBJ1-5; no definite D call. The CDR3 is 17 residues long. V lost 5 bases and J lost 1, with 18 bases in between. Germline V gene lookup returns CDR1 MNHEY and CDR2 SMNVEV (reference sequence).

There are many counts of this clonotype. The chain combines TRBV11-1 with TRBJ1-1; 7 nucleotides align to TRBD1. The CDR3 is 17 amino acids. The ends lost 5 bases at V and 3 bases at J; junction bases unmatched: 15. Germline V gives CDR1 SGHAT, CDR2 FQDESV (reference sequence). CDR3 sequence reads: CASSPGTEGLKHTEAFF. CDR3 bases: TGTGCCAGCAGCCCCGGGACAGAGGGCCTGAAGCACACTGAAGCTTTCTTT.

Notes on this clonotype: A single base separates this from a much larger clone, so it may be a read error. As DNA, the CDR3 is TGTGCCAGCAGCTTAGCGGTAGTGGGAGAGGCCCAGTACTTC. This gives the protein CASSLAVVGEAQYF. The V gene is TRBV7-8, the J gene TRBJ2-5, with D possibly matching TRBD2 (5 bases). CDR3 size: 14 residues. Germline V gene data show CDR1 as SGHVS and CDR2 as FQNEAQ.

This clonotype was seen many times. The V call is TRBV7-8, the J call TRBJ2-7, with 10 nucleotides matching TRBD2. Losses at the gene ends were 5 bases for V and 0 bases for J; bases not matched to a gene: 10. The CDR3 is 17 residues long. Germline V lookup: CDR1 SGHVS, CDR2 FQNEAQ. The CDR3: CASSPRGSGRSSYEQYF. CDR3 in DNA: TGTGCCAGCAGCCCTCGGGGTAGCGGGAGGAGCTCCTACGAGCAGTACTTC. The full variable domain, with the rest looked up from reference TRBV7-8 and TRBJ2-7, is GAGVSQSPRYKVAKRGQDVALRCDPISGHVSLFWYQQALGQGPEFLTYFQNEAQLDKSGLPSDRFFAERPEGSVSTLKIQRTQQEDSAVYLCASSPRGSGRSSYEQYFGPGTRLTVT.